These T cell receptor beta chains were read from a single sample in a study of T cells in Graves' hyperthyroidism and ophthalmopathy. TCRdb called the multiplex PCR reads again in MiXCR, with one record for every CDR3 protein. Of 140,000 or so distinct CDR3 sequences detected, approximately 24% appear once; the ten largest clones hold about 67%. Specimen: blood. The receptors stem from a woman between 50 and 59 years old with Graves' hyperthyroidism that later progressed to Graves' ophthalmopathy. Both conserved end residues are part of each CDR3. The D gene is left open where the match is weak. Rows may omit the clone size; those that give it use once, few, many or a size class.

clone_size | d_call | j_call | v_call | cdr3_nt | cdr3_aa
- | TRBD1 | TRBJ2-1 | TRBV3-1 | TGTGCCAGCAGCCCCGTCGACAGGGGGAACAATGAGCAGTTCTTC | CASSPVDRGNNEQFF
many | - | TRBJ2-7 | TRBV7-9 | TGTGCCAGCAGCTCGGGTAGGGGAAGGGTCTACGAGCAGTACTTC | CASSSGRGRVYEQYF
many | TRBD2 | TRBJ2-7 | TRBV28 | TGTGCCAGCAGTTTCGTTAGCGGGAGGGGCGAGCAGTACTTC | CASSFVSGRGEQYF
many | - | TRBJ2-2 | TRBV20-1 | TGCAGTGCTAGACGTTCCCTAGCCAGCACCGGGGAGCTGTTTTTT | CSARRSLASTGELFF
- | - | TRBJ2-1 | TRBV12-3/TRBV12-4 | TGTGCCAGCACCCCGAGCAACAATGAGCAGTTCTTC | CASTPSNNEQFF
many | - | TRBJ2-7 | TRBV14 | TGTGCCAGCAGCCAGACCCGGGCTCCAACCTACGAGCAGTACTTC | CASSQTRAPTYEQYF
- | TRBD2 | TRBJ2-1 | TRBV30 | TGTGCCTGGAGTGTAAGACTAGCGGGAGGTGGAGAGCAGTTCTTC | CAWSVRLAGGGEQFF
few | - | TRBJ2-1 | TRBV27 | TGTGCCAGCAGCAAGGGGGACGGAGTCTACAATGAGCAGTTCTTC | CASSKGDGVYNEQFF
- | - | TRBJ1-2 | TRBV27 | TGTGCCAGCAGTTCCGCCGAGGGCAGATACTATGGCTACACCTTC | CASSSAEGRYYGYTF
many | - | TRBJ2-3 | TRBV3-1 | TGTGCCAGCAGCCAAGACCCAGCGGGAGATACGCAGTATTTT | CASSQDPAGDTQYF
- | - | TRBJ2-3 | TRBV19 | TGTGCCAGTAGGAGCACAGATACGCAGTATTTT | CASRSTDTQYF
many | - | TRBJ2-1 | TRBV11-2 | TGTGCCAGCAGCTTAGTTGGGGGGATCAATGAGCAGTTCTTC | CASSLVGGINEQFF
many | - | TRBJ2-7 | TRBV5-1 | TGCGCCAGCAGCTTGGGGGTTAGCTCCTACGAGCAGTACTTC | CASSLGVSSYEQYF
few | - | TRBJ2-7 | TRBV6-2/TRBV6-3 | TGTGCCAGCAGTAGGGACGTCTACTCCTACGAGCAGTACTTC | CASSRDVYSYEQYF
- | TRBD2 | TRBJ2-7 | TRBV6-1 | TGTGCCAGCAGTCGGAATTTAGCGGGGGCCTCCTACGAGCAGTACTTC | CASSRNLAGASYEQYF
- | - | TRBJ1-4 | TRBV18 | TGTGCCAGCTCACCCCCCGGAGGGGCCACTAATGAAAAACTGTTTTTT | CASSPPGGATNEKLFF
many | - | TRBJ2-1 | TRBV11-3 | TGTGCCAGCAGTCGACTCGACAATGAGCAGTTCTTC | CASSRLDNEQFF
many | TRBD2 | TRBJ2-1 | TRBV20-1 | TGCAGTGCTGAGGGACTAGCGGACAATGAGCAGTTCTTC | CSAEGLADNEQFF
many | TRBD2 | TRBJ2-7 | TRBV5-1 | TGCGCCAGCAGCCGGAGGACTAGCGGGAGCTACGAGCAGTACTTC | CASSRRTSGSYEQYF
many | - | TRBJ2-5 | TRBV2 | TGTGCCACGAGATTACAGGGGAGGGGTGAGGAGACCCAGTACTTC | CATRLQGRGEETQYF
- | - | TRBJ2-1 | TRBV9 | TGTGCCAGCAGCGTAGGGGGGACCACGTACAATGAGCAGTTCTTC | CASSVGGTTYNEQFF
- | TRBD1 | TRBJ2-7 | TRBV20-1 | TGCAGTGCCCTAGACAGGGCAGCGGACGAGCAGTACTTC | CSALDRAADEQYF
- | - | TRBJ1-1 | TRBV28 | TGTGCCAGCAGTTCCACAACCAACACTGAAGCTTTCTTT | CASSSTTNTEAFF
many | - | TRBJ2-1 | TRBV7-8 | TGTGCCAGCAGCTTATTCGGCAGCAATGAGCAGTTCTTC | CASSLFGSNEQFF
- | TRBD1 | TRBJ2-2 | TRBV9 | TGTGCCAGCAGCGTAGAGGGAACAGGGGGCCGTACGAACACCGGGGAGCTGTTTTTT | CASSVEGTGGRTNTGELFF
many | - | TRBJ2-1 | TRBV27 | TGTGCCAGCAGCCTAAGGACCCACAATGAGCAGTTCTTC | CASSLRTHNEQFF
many | TRBD2 | TRBJ2-3 | TRBV2 | TGTGCCAGCACCCTACTAGCGGGAGGGCCAGATACGCAGTATTTT | CASTLLAGGPDTQYF
many | TRBD2 | TRBJ2-1 | TRBV12-3/TRBV12-4 | TGTGCCAGCAGTGCACCGGGACTAGCGGGGGATCTCTACAATGAGCAGTTCTTC | CASSAPGLAGDLYNEQFF
- | TRBD2 | TRBJ2-5 | TRBV20-1 | TGCAGTGCTAGTCGGGCCCGACTAGCGGGAGGGCCGCGAGAGACCCAGTACTTC | CSASRARLAGGPRETQYF
- | - | TRBJ2-3 | TRBV20-1 | TGCAGTGCTGGCCCCCGTGGCATCCGCACAGATACGCAGTATTTT | CSAGPRGIRTDTQYF
many | TRBD1 | TRBJ1-2 | TRBV3-1 | TGTGCCAGCAGACGCGTTGGGGACAGGACATATGGCTACACCTTC | CASRRVGDRTYGYTF
many | TRBD1 | TRBJ1-5 | TRBV6-2/TRBV6-3 | TGTGCCAGCAGTTACTTGAAAGGACAGGGGCGAGGAAATCAGCCCCAGCATTTT | CASSYLKGQGRGNQPQHF
- | - | TRBJ1-3 | TRBV10-3 | TGTGCCATCAGTGAGGGGGAAGGGGCAGGAAACACCATATATTTT | CAISEGEGAGNTIYF
few | - | TRBJ1-5 | TRBV19 | TGTGCCAGTAGTATAGGAAGGCGGACACGAAGCAATCAGCCCCAGCATTTT | CASSIGRRTRSNQPQHF
- | - | TRBJ1-1 | TRBV14 | TGTGCCAGCAGCCAACATTTGAACACTGAAGCTTTCTTT | CASSQHLNTEAFF
few | TRBD1 | TRBJ1-1 | TRBV20-1 | TGCAGTGCTAGAGATCTACGGGGACAGTTGAACACTGAAGCTTTCTTT | CSARDLRGQLNTEAFF
few | - | TRBJ2-7 | TRBV5-1 | TGCGCCAGCAGCTTGGATACAGGGTTCTACGAGCAGTACTTC | CASSLDTGFYEQYF
many | - | TRBJ1-3 | TRBV2 | TGTGCCAGCAGTGTCGGGGCTTTTGGGGGTCCGGGAAACACCATATATTTT | CASSVGAFGGPGNTIYF
- | - | TRBJ2-3 | TRBV27 | TGTGCCAGCAGTTTGTGGGAGCGCGATACGCAGTATTTT | CASSLWERDTQYF
few | TRBD2 | TRBJ2-7 | TRBV20-1 | TGCAGTGCTAGCCTGTGGCGGGAGGGGAAGGACGAGCAGTACTTC | CSASLWREGKDEQYF
- | - | TRBJ1-1 | TRBV29-1 | TGCAGCGTTACAGGGCAGAGGATGAACACTGAAGCTTTCTTT | CSVTGQRMNTEAFF
many | TRBD1 | TRBJ2-7 | TRBV28 | TGTGCCAGCAGTTTGATAGGACAGGGCGAGCAGTACTTC | CASSLIGQGEQYF
- | - | TRBJ2-3 | TRBV28 | TGTGCCAGCAGTTTATTGAGGGGGGGCAGGAGCACAGATACGCAGTATTTT | CASSLLRGGRSTDTQYF
- | - | TRBJ2-2 | TRBV30 | TGTGCCTACCTCCACGGGGAGCTGTTTTTT | CAYLHGELFF
- | - | TRBJ1-5 | TRBV6-2/TRBV6-3 | TGTGCCAGCAGATCCGGATCGGGCAATCAGCCCCAGCATTTT | CASRSGSGNQPQHF
- | TRBD1 | TRBJ2-1 | TRBV5-6 | TGTGCCAGCAGCTCAGACAGGGACAATGAGCAGTTCTTC | CASSSDRDNEQFF
- | - | TRBJ2-5 | TRBV15 | TGTGCCACCAGCAGAGATAGTTGGGAGACCCAGTACTTC | CATSRDSWETQYF
many | TRBD2 | TRBJ2-3 | TRBV12-3/TRBV12-4 | TGTGCCAGCAGTTGGGAGGGAGCCAGCACAGATACGCAGTATTTT | CASSWEGASTDTQYF
many | - | TRBJ1-6 | TRBV5-1 | TGCGCCAGCAGCTCACAGGATTATAATTCACCCCTCCACTTT | CASSSQDYNSPLHF